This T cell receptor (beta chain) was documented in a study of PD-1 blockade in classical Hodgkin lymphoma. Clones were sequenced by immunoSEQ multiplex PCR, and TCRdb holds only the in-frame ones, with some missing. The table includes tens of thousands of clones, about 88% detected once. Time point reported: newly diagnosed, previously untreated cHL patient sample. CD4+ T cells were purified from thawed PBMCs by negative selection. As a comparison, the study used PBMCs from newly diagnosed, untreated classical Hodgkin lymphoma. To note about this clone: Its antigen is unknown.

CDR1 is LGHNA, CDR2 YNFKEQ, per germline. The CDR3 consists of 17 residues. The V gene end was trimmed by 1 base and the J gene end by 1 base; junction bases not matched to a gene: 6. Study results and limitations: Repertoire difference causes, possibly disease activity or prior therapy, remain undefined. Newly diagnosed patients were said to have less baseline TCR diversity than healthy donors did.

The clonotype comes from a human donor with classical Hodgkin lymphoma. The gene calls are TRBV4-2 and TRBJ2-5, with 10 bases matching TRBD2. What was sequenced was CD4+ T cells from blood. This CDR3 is CASSQVRSGRAQETQYF. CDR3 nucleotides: TGTGCCAGCAGCCAAGTCCGGAGCGGGAGGGCCCAAGAGACCCAGTACTTC.